The 9 T cell receptor beta chains below were found in one sample sequenced in a study of T cell changes during pregnancy in multiple sclerosis. Some clones are missing from TCRdb's copy, which holds only in-frame ones; the method was immunoSEQ multiplex PCR. The repertoire holds around 37,000 clones, with 92% as singletons. The source material was CD8+ T cells from peripheral blood mononuclear cells, sampled before pregnancy. All receptors come from a female donor with multiple sclerosis, enrolled in a pregnancy study.

The chain combines TRBV4-1 with TRBJ2-4; D gene uncertain. The germline V gene encodes CDR1 MGHRA and CDR2 YSYEKL. The CDR3 runs to 11 residues. V lost 3 bases and J lost 9, with 6 bases in between. The CDR3 DNA reads as TGCGCCAGCAGCCAGAACGGCATTCAGTACTTC. This translates into CASSQNGIQYF.

The chain has TRBV2 and TRBJ2-4, with D perhaps TRBD2 (5 bases). Trimming removed 6 bases at V and 3 bases at J, with 15 bases between. Germline V gene lookup returns CDR1 SNHLY and CDR2 FYNNEI. The CDR3 loop spans 15 amino acids. DNA of the CDR3: TGTGCCAGCAGGCGGGCAGTGTTCGGCAAAAACATTCAGTACTTC. Its translation: CASRRAVFGKNIQYF.

The chain links TRBV7-6 to TRBJ2-2, with 7 bases lining up with TRBD2. The CDR3 length is 15 residues. The V segment lost 5 bases and the J segment 6 bases; nucleotides outside the gene matches: 9. Looked up from germline, CDR1 is SGHVS and CDR2 is FNYEAQ. DNA for the CDR3: TGTGCCAGCAGCGTATCTGCGGGGGTTCCCGGGGAGCTGTTTTTT. Protein product: CASSVSAGVPGELFF.

The chain recombines TRBV6-1 with TRBJ1-2, with 8 positions matching TRBD1. Germline-derived CDR1 and CDR2 are MNHNS and SASEGT. V was clipped by 6 bases and J by 5 bases; unmatched bases: 5. The CDR3 is made up of 13 amino acids. CDR3 coding DNA: TGTGCCAGCAGCCGGGACAGGTTATATGGCTACACCTTC. Its translation is CASSRDRLYGYTF.

This chain joins TRBV2 and TRBJ1-6, with 9 bases identical to TRBD1. Losses at the gene ends were 4 bases for V and 3 bases for J; bases not matched to a gene: 10. The CDR3 covers 18 residues. Looked up from germline, CDR1 is SNHLY and CDR2 is FYNNEI. The CDR3 loop reads CASSVRDRVGGYNSPLHF. The CDR3 DNA reads TGTGCCAGCAGTGTCCGGGACAGGGTCGGTGGCTATAATTCACCCCTCCACTTT.

This clone was detected once. This sequence joins TRBV5-4 and TRBJ2-7, with a tentative D call TRBD1 (6 bases). The V and J ends lost 4 bases and 1 base respectively, with 9 bases between them. Germline loops: CDR1 SGHNT, CDR2 YYREEE (reference sequence). The CDR3 spans 13 residues. The CDR3 nucleotides read TGTGCCAGCAGCCCGGACAGTTCCTACGAGCAGTACTTC. This gives the protein CASSPDSSYEQYF.

V usage is TRBV28 and J usage is TRBJ1-1; maybe TRBD1 (5 bases). The V gene lost 6 bases and the J gene lost 7 bases, with 15 bases spanning the gap. CDR1 is MDHEN, CDR2 SYDVKM, per germline. The CDR3 is 13 residues long. The CDR3 loop reads CASRLGGKYEAFF. CDR3 nucleotide sequence: TGTGCCAGCAGACTCGGGGGGAAATATGAAGCTTTCTTT.

The V gene is TRBV10-3, the J gene TRBJ2-1, with 10 nucleotides matching TRBD2. There are 16 residues in the CDR3. Germline V gene lookup returns CDR1 ENHRY and CDR2 SYGVKD. After removal of 6 bases from V and 0 bases from J, the junction contained 5 bases not matched to a gene. Here the CDR3 DNA reads TGTGCCATCAGGGCTAGCGGGGGATACTCCTACAATGAGCAGTTCTTC. It specifies CAIRASGGYSYNEQFF.

The sample holds one count of this clone. The J gene is TRBJ1-5, the V gene TRBV4-1, with D tentatively TRBD1 (5 bases). The ends were cut back, 2 bases at V and 1 base at J, with 9 bases in the middle. Germline V gene data show CDR1 as MGHRA and CDR2 as YSYEKL. The CDR3 contains 15 residues. The CDR3 region has the DNA TGCGCCAGCAGCCAACAGAGACAGAGCAATCAGCCCCAGCATTTT. It codes for CASSQQRQSNQPQHF.